This TCR beta chain was documented in a study of blood T cell repertoires in COVID-19. Study-level background: Acute and convalescent COVID-19 specimens originated in the United States, Italy and Spain.

The V gene's germline CDR1 is MDHEN and CDR2 SYDVKM. Trimming took 3 bases from V and 0 from J, leaving 11 bases between them. This CDR3 is built from 15 residues. Self-reported history from a screening survey and questionnaire set each donor's cohort. What the recovered Cohort 3 donors had was two negative PCRs, clearance, or symptom resolution. Authors' processing steps: Amplification of reference gene primers provided the estimated nucleated cell counts. Using immunoSEQ multiplex PCR, the repertoire was profiled, and TCRdb retains in-frame clones only, with some absent. The V and J calls and the clone size are those of that table, but D and trimming were determined from the DNA. Of 350,000 or so clones detected, about 92% appear once; the ten largest clones hold approximately 17%.

What was sequenced was PBMCs or T cells enriched from blood (not recorded which). V is TRBV28 and J is TRBJ1-1; D is unresolved. The clonotype originates from a woman aged 25 to 39 who had recovered from COVID-19. This CDR3 reads CASSFVQIMNTEAFF. The CDR3 region has the DNA TGTGCCAGCAGTTTTGTCCAGATCATGAACACTGAAGCTTTCTTT. Full variable domain (remainder filled in from reference TRBV28 and TRBJ1-1): DVKVTQSSRYLVKRTGEKVFLECVQDMDHENMFWYRQDPGLGLRLIYFSYDVKMKEKGDIPEGYSVSREKKERFSLILESASTNQTSMYLCASSFVQIMNTEAFFGQGTRLTVV.